This TCR beta chain was sequenced during a study of blood T cell repertoires in COVID-19. The wider study: Sites in the United States, Italy and Spain provided acute and convalescent COVID-19 samples.

Libraries were prepared by immunoSEQ multiplex PCR; TCRdb keeps only in-frame clonotypes and omits some of them. Of 75,000 to 90,000 clones detected, around four fifths appear once; the ten largest clones hold approximately 10%. The CDR3 extends over 15 amino acids. In germline, CDR1 is SGHTA, CDR2 FQGTGA. J was trimmed by 3 bases and V by 3 bases; bases with no gene match: 3. The sample comprised peripheral blood. The sequence was obtained from a human donor in a cohort sampled during active COVID-19. The chain carries TRBV7-3 and TRBJ2-2, with 8 bases lining up with TRBD2. The CDR3 region is CASSFAGGHTGELFF. The CDR3 DNA is TGTGCCAGCAGCTTTGCGGGGGGACACACCGGGGAGCTGTTTTTT.